This is a list of T cell receptor beta chains from one sample in a study of T cell repertoires in cytomegalovirus infection. Using its own MiXCR run on the reads, TCRdb lists one record per CDR3 protein. The data contain 400,000 or so distinct CDR3 sequences, 18% of them singletons. Sequencing was done on a sample of PBMCs. The source is a human donor in good health (CMV status not recorded). Some clones in this sample may be carry-over from other donors' samples. The CDR3 runs from the conserved cysteine through the conserved F or W. The D gene is left open where the match is weak. Part of the rows lack a size; the others show once, few, many or a class for expanded clones.

CDR3	DNA	D	size	J	V
CASSLAPGETHNEQFF	TGTGCCAGCAGCTTGGCCCCGGGAGAAACCCACAATGAGCAGTTCTTC	.	.	TRBJ2-1	TRBV5-4
CASSTTLGTEAFF	TGTGCCAGTAGTACAACCCTAGGGACTGAAGCTTTCTTT	.	many	TRBJ1-1	TRBV19
CASSPGWQAGSYEQYF	TGTGCCAGTAGTCCGGGGTGGCAGGCTGGCTCCTACGAGCAGTACTTC	.	few	TRBJ2-7	TRBV19
CASSTVAGGHTGEQFF	TGTGCCAGCAGCACTGTAGCGGGGGGGCACACCGGGGAGCAGTTTTTT	TRBD2	.	TRBJ2-2	TRBV7-8
CASSQGGGGTDTQYF	TGTGCCAGCAGCCAAGGTGGTGGGGGCACAGATACGCAGTATTTT	.	.	TRBJ2-3	TRBV6-1
CASSLSHTYPYF	TGTGCCAGCAGTTTATCTCACACTTATCCGTATTTT	.	few	TRBJ2-3	TRBV28
CASSYTGTGYNEQFF	TGTGCCAGCAGTTACACCGGGACAGGATACAATGAGCAGTTCTTC	TRBD1	few	TRBJ2-1	TRBV6-2/TRBV6-3
CASSLARDGTQYF	TGTGCCAGCAGCTTAGCGAGGGATGGGACCCAGTACTTC	.	many	TRBJ2-5	TRBV7-2
CASSQGGMNTEAFF	TGCGCCAGCAGCCAAGGGGGGATGAACACTGAAGCTTTCTTT	.	many	TRBJ1-1	TRBV4-1
CSARGRNEKLFF	TGCAGTGCCCGGGGCCGTAATGAAAAACTGTTTTTT	.	.	TRBJ1-4	TRBV20-1
CASSLGQGSGNTIYF	TGTGCCAGTAGTCTCGGACAGGGATCCGGAAACACCATATATTTT	TRBD1	many	TRBJ1-3	TRBV19
CASSHQGLRRQPQHF	TGTGCCAGCAGCCACCAAGGACTTAGGAGGCAGCCCCAGCATTTT	.	few	TRBJ1-5	TRBV28
CASSAPRTATDTQYF	TGTGCCAGCAGCGCCCCTAGGACGGCCACAGATACGCAGTATTTT	.	.	TRBJ2-3	TRBV5-6
CASTRTRNYGYTF	TGTGCCAGTACTAGGACTAGGAACTATGGCTACACCTTC	.	.	TRBJ1-2	TRBV19
CASSVSIINYGYTF	TGTGCCAGCAGTGTTTCGATAATTAACTATGGCTACACCTTC	.	many	TRBJ1-2	TRBV6-1
CASSGGRRTDTQYF	TGTGCCAGCAGTGGCGGGAGGAGGACAGATACGCAGTATTTT	TRBD2	many	TRBJ2-3	TRBV7-8
CASSGRLAGGPGNTGELFF	TGTGCCAGCAGCGGGCGACTAGCGGGGGGGCCAGGGAACACCGGGGAGCTGTTTTTT	TRBD2	few	TRBJ2-2	TRBV13
CASSQVGGPDNSPLHF	TGTGCCAGCAGCCAAGTAGGGGGCCCAGATAATTCACCCCTCCACTTT	TRBD1	few	TRBJ1-6	TRBV4-2
CASSPQERWREQKYF	TGTGCCAGCAGCCCCCAAGAGAGATGGAGGGAACAGAAATATTTT	.	.	TRBJ2-3	TRBV7-6
CASSPGDGTFSYEQYF	TGTGCCAGCAGCCCCGGGGACGGAACGTTCTCCTACGAGCAGTACTTC	.	few	TRBJ2-7	TRBV7-9
CASSPPILSNQPQHF	TGTGCCAGCAGTCCGCCGATCCTTAGCAATCAGCCCCAGCATTTT	.	few	TRBJ1-5	TRBV28
CASSQGLTTDTQYF	TGTGCCAGCAGCCAGGGACTCACCACAGATACGCAGTATTTT	.	many	TRBJ2-3	TRBV7-2
CASRTWTGENTEAFF	TGTGCCAGCAGGACCTGGACAGGAGAGAACACTGAAGCTTTCTTT	TRBD1	few	TRBJ1-1	TRBV6-5
CASSLGGGYGYTF	TGTGCCAGCAGTTTAGGGGGGGGCTATGGCTACACCTTC	.	many	TRBJ1-2	TRBV28
CASSSSGMGDTQYF	TGTGCCAGCAGCTCTTCGGGGATGGGCGATACGCAGTATTTT	.	many	TRBJ2-3	TRBV7-9
CASSLGVGGVLGETQYF	TGTGCCAGCAGCTTAGGAGTTGGCGGGGTCTTAGGAGAGACCCAGTACTTC	.	many	TRBJ2-5	TRBV7-8
CASSQEGSNQETQYF	TGCGCCAGCAGCCAAGAGGGGTCAAACCAAGAGACCCAGTACTTC	.	many	TRBJ2-5	TRBV4-1
CASSQDRAGEPSSYEQYF	TGTGCCAGCAGCCAAGATAGGGCAGGGGAGCCCTCCTCCTACGAGCAGTACTTC	.	few	TRBJ2-7	TRBV3-1
CASSLTGVQYEQYF	TGTGCCAGCAGCTTAACAGGGGTTCAGTACGAGCAGTACTTC	TRBD1	many	TRBJ2-7	TRBV7-9
CASSLVGTQAFF	TGTGCCAGCAGCTTAGTGGGGACACAAGCTTTCTTT	.	many	TRBJ1-1	TRBV7-2
CASSLGTGPGEVTEAFF	TGTGCCAGCAGCTTAGGGACAGGGCCAGGGGAGGTCACTGAAGCTTTCTTT	TRBD1	.	TRBJ1-1	TRBV11-2
CSASAQSNNSPLHF	TGCAGTGCTAGTGCCCAGAGTAATAATTCACCCCTCCACTTT	.	.	TRBJ1-6	TRBV20-1
CASSIPGLYQPQHF	TGTGCCAGTAGTATCCCAGGGTTGTATCAGCCCCAGCATTTT	.	many	TRBJ1-5	TRBV19
CASSTRQGAYNEQFF	TGTGCCAGCAGCACCCGACAGGGGGCCTACAATGAGCAGTTCTTC	TRBD1	few	TRBJ2-1	TRBV3-1
CASSLMRAHNEQFF	TGTGCCAGCAGCTTAATGAGGGCCCACAATGAGCAGTTCTTC	.	few	TRBJ2-1	TRBV7-8
CASALAGESSYEQYF	TGTGCCAGCGCACTAGCGGGAGAAAGCTCCTACGAGCAGTACTTC	TRBD2	few	TRBJ2-7	TRBV12-3/TRBV12-4
CAISGQRRDNEQFF	TGTGCCATCAGTGGTCAGCGGAGGGACAATGAGCAGTTCTTC	.	few	TRBJ2-1	TRBV10-3
CASSYPIVRAHEQYF	TGTGCCAGCAGTTACCCCATTGTACGTGCTCACGAGCAGTACTTC	.	.	TRBJ2-7	TRBV6-9
CASKESTYNEQFF	TGTGCCAGCAAGGAAAGTACCTACAATGAGCAGTTCTTC	.	few	TRBJ2-1	TRBV2
CASSYSAGSSYNEQFF	TGTGCCAGCAGTTACTCCGCGGGGAGCTCCTACAATGAGCAGTTCTTC	.	.	TRBJ2-1	TRBV6-5
CASSFNGATGVGEKLFF	TGCGCCAGCAGCTTCAATGGGGCGACAGGGGTTGGTGAAAAACTGTTTTTT	TRBD1	.	TRBJ1-4	TRBV5-1